Presented here are 24 T cell receptor beta chains from one specimen sequenced in a study of blood T cell repertoires in COVID-19. Clones were read by immunoSEQ multiplex PCR, and TCRdb kept only the in-frame ones, dropping some. The sample contains hundreds of thousands of clones, around 90% of which appear only once. Sequences were obtained from PBMCs or T cells enriched from blood (not recorded which). These receptors were obtained from a woman aged 50 to 65 who had recovered from COVID-19.

This chain joins TRBV19 and TRBJ2-7; TRBD1 matches 9 bases. Unmatched junction bases numbered 8, after V lost 6 bases and J lost 2 bases. The CDR3 sequence is 15 residues long. The germline gives CDR1 LNHDA, CDR2 SQIVND (reference sequence). This CDR3 reads CASSLGRTGAYEQYF. CDR3 nucleotides: TGTGCCAGTAGCCTCGGCCGGACAGGGGCCTACGAGCAGTACTTC.

This clone has just one count. The rearrangement joins TRBV7-2 to TRBJ2-1; the match to TRBD2 covers 10 bases. Looked up from germline, CDR1 is SGHTA and CDR2 is FQGNSA. The CDR3 sequence is 15 residues long. V dropped 7 bases and J dropped 6; count of bases not matched to a gene: 9. Written as DNA, the CDR3 is TGTGCCAGCACCAAGGGACTAGCGAAAGTCAATGAGCAGTTCTTC. Its protein product is CASTKGLAKVNEQFF.

Details on this clone: At one end, the junction sequence differs from germline, possibly due to a read error. The DNA of the CDR3 is TGTGCCAGCAGCCGAACGGGGACACCCCTATTT. Its protein product is CASSRTGTPLF. This chain joins TRBV7-9 and TRBJ1-1, with D perhaps TRBD1 (6 bases). There are 11 residues in the CDR3. Germline V gives CDR1 SEHNR, CDR2 FQNEAQ (reference sequence). The variable domain in full, completed from reference TRBV7-9 and TRBJ1-1, reads DTGVSQNPRHKITKRGQNVTFRCDPISEHNRLYWYRQTLGQGPEFLTYFQNEAQLEKSRLLSDRFSAERPKGSFSTLEIQRTEQGDSAMYLCASSRTGTPLFGQGTRLTVV.

The rearrangement joins TRBV12-3 or TRBV12-4 to TRBJ1-3; no firm D call. Between the trimmed V and J ends, which lost 4 bases and 1 base, there was a span of 5 bases. This CDR3 has 13 amino acids. CDR3 loop: CASSYGSGNTIYF. DNA of the CDR3: TGTGCCAGCAGTTACGGTTCTGGAAACACCATATATTTT.

The rearrangement uses TRBV28 and TRBJ1-4, with 7 bases lining up with TRBD1. The CDR3 totals 13 residues. V shed 7 bases and J 13 bases; nucleotides not matched to a gene: 12. Germline V gene lookup returns CDR1 MDHEN and CDR2 SYDVKM. CDR3 region: CASTSGTVGGLFF. Written as DNA, the CDR3 is TGTGCCAGCACGTCCGGGACAGTAGGCGGACTGTTTTTT.

The rearrangement links TRBV5-6 to TRBJ1-2, with D possibly being TRBD1 (6 bases). Germline CDR1 SGHDT, CDR2 YYEEEE. With 0 bases removed from V and 1 base from J, the gap between germline ends came to 10 bases. The CDR3 length is 15 residues. This CDR3 reads CASSLAWGLNYGYTF. Here the CDR3 DNA reads TGTGCCAGCAGCTTGGCCTGGGGGCTTAACTATGGCTACACCTTC.

The gene calls are TRBV25-1 and TRBJ2-1; no clear D gene. CDR3 size: 14 residues. Germline CDR1 is MGHDK and CDR2 is SYGVNS. Trimming shortened V by 5 bases and J by 2 bases, and 10 bases separated the two germline ends. Here the CDR3 DNA reads TGTGCCAGCAGTTTCGGTGTGGCCTACAATGAGCAGTTCTTC. Translated, it gives CASSFGVAYNEQFF.

V usage is TRBV25-1 and J usage is TRBJ1-3, with TRBD1 matching over 7 bases. The germline V gene encodes CDR1 MGHDK and CDR2 SYGVNS. The CDR3 extends over 14 amino acids. V shed 8 bases and J 4 bases; nucleotides not matched to a gene: 8. The CDR3: CASGPTGQGNTIYF. The CDR3 nucleotides are TGTGCCAGCGGCCCGACAGGGCAGGGAAACACCATATATTTT. Combining the CDR3 with reference TRBV25-1 and TRBJ1-3 gives the whole variable domain EADIYQTPRYLVIGTGKKITLECSQTMGHDKMYWYQQDPGMELHLIHYSYGVNSTEKGDLSSESTVSRIRTEHFPLTLESARPSHTSQYLCASGPTGQGNTIYFGEGSWLTVV.

The chain employs TRBV27 and TRBJ2-1; 10 positions agree with TRBD2. The germline gives CDR1 MNHEY, CDR2 SMNVEV (reference sequence). V lost 2 bases, J lost 0 bases, and 10 bases stayed unmatched. The CDR3 is 19 residues long. This CDR3 is CASSLTLAGVTSSYNEQFF. The CDR3 DNA reads as TGTGCCAGCAGTTTAACCCTAGCGGGAGTGACGAGCTCCTACAATGAGCAGTTCTTC.

V gene TRBV3-1 (or the pseudogene TRBV3-2) combines with J gene TRBJ2-7; 8 bases are shared with TRBD2. This CDR3 is 14 amino acids long. Germline V lookup: CDR1 LGHDT, CDR2 YNNKEL (reference sequence). After removal of 4 bases from V and 1 base from J, the junction contained 3 bases not matched to a gene. The CDR3: CASSLSGSSYEQYF. CDR3 nucleotide sequence: TGTGCCAGCAGCCTCAGCGGGAGTTCCTACGAGCAGTACTTC.

This sequence joins TRBV18 and TRBJ1-4; no clear D. Germline CDR1 and CDR2: KGHSH and LQKENI. The CDR3 runs 14 residues. Between the trimmed V and J ends, which lost 2 bases and 3 bases, there was a span of 7 bases. CDR3 loop: CASSPSSPNEKLFF. CDR3 DNA: TGTGCCAGCTCACCATCTTCTCCTAATGAAAAACTGTTTTTT.

CDR3 protein: CATSALSGSGTGKASYEQYF. The CDR3 DNA reads as TGTGCCACCAGTGCCCTCTCTGGCTCCGGGACAGGGAAGGCCTCGTACGAGCAGTACTTC. This chain uses TRBV24-1 with TRBJ2-7, with 9 bases matching TRBD1. V shed 5 bases, J shed 4 bases, and the junction held 23 bases outside the gene matches. Germline CDR1 is KGHDR and CDR2 is SFDVKD. The CDR3 has 20 residues.

This clone was detected once. The chain carries TRBV2 and TRBJ2-7, with 7 bases lining up with TRBD1. Trimming removed 10 bases from V and 3 bases from J; junction bases left unmatched: 9. The CDR3 totals 13 residues. Germline V gene sequence: CDR1 SNHLY, CDR2 FYNNEI. The CDR3: CATLGTDDYEQYF. As DNA, the CDR3 is TGTGCCACCCTCGGGACAGACGACTACGAGCAGTACTTC.

The V and J genes are TRBV29-1 and TRBJ2-1; 10 nucleotides agree with TRBD1. V was clipped by 0 bases and J by 7 bases; unmatched bases: 9. The CDR3 extends over 16 amino acids. From germline, CDR1 is SQVTM and CDR2 ANQGSEA. The CDR3 region is CSVEDPRTGGENEQFF. CDR3 nucleotides: TGCAGCGTTGAAGATCCACGGACAGGGGGAGAAAATGAGCAGTTCTTC.

As regards this clone: Additional DNA sequences in this sample encode the identical CDR3. J is TRBJ2-7 and V is TRBV6-2 or TRBV6-3; 15 bases are a match to TRBD2. CDR3 size: 15 residues. Germline loops: CDR1 MNHEY, CDR2 SVGEGT. V shed 5 bases, J shed 1 base, and the junction held 0 bases outside the gene matches. The chain's CDR3 is CASSGLAGGSYEQYF. In DNA form, the CDR3 reads TGTGCCAGCAGTGGACTAGCGGGAGGGTCCTACGAGCAGTACTTC.

The rearrangement uses TRBV5-4 and TRBJ2-5; no clear D. The ends were cut back, 1 base at V and 1 base at J, with 11 bases in the middle. The CDR3 contains 15 residues. The germline V gene encodes CDR1 SGHNT and CDR2 YYREEE (reference sequence). The CDR3 region is CASSLISRVQETQYF. CDR3 DNA: TGTGCCAGCAGCTTGATAAGTCGCGTCCAAGAGACCCAGTACTTC.

J is TRBJ2-7 and V is TRBV19, with D uncertain. V was shortened by 4 bases and J by 2 bases, with 6 bases between the two germline ends. Germline assignment: CDR1 LNHDA and CDR2 SQIVND (reference sequence). CDR3 length equals 12 residues. CDR3 loop: CASSTSPYEQYF. The DNA of the CDR3 is TGTGCCAGTAGTACCAGTCCCTACGAGCAGTACTTC. Full variable domain (rest looked up from reference TRBV19 and TRBJ2-7): DGGITQSPKYLFRKEGQNVTLSCEQNLNHDAMYWYRQDPGQGLRLIYYSQIVNDFQKGDIAEGYSVSREKKESFPLTVTSAQKNPTAFYLCASSTSPYEQYFGPGTRLTVT.

The chain is built from TRBV5-1 and TRBJ2-3, with D hard to call. The CDR3 has 14 amino acids. The germline gives CDR1 SGHRS, CDR2 YFSETQ. V lost 0 bases, J lost 0 bases, and 5 bases lay in between. The CDR3 DNA follows: TGCGCCAGCAGCTTGGTACAGAGCACAGATACGCAGTATTTT. This codes for CASSLVQSTDTQYF. The entire variable domain, with the rest obtained from reference TRBV5-1 and TRBJ2-3, is as follows: KAGVTQTPRYLIKTRGQQVTLSCSPISGHRSVSWYQQTPGQGLQFLFEYFSETQRNKGNFPGRFSGRQFSNSRSEMNVSTLELGDSALYLCASSLVQSTDTQYFGPGTRLTVL.

J is TRBJ2-3 and V is TRBV5-5; TRBD2 is a possible D gene (6 bases). Germline V gene lookup returns CDR1 SGHKS and CDR2 YYEKEE (reference sequence). Trimming shortened V by 2 bases and J by 6 bases, and 10 bases separated the two germline ends. This CDR3 has 13 amino acids. The CDR3 DNA follows: TGTGCCAGCAGCTTCTCGGGAGCGGATACGCAGTATTTT. Translation gives CASSFSGADTQYF.

The J gene is TRBJ1-2, the V gene TRBV25-1; TRBD1 might be the D (5 bases). This CDR3 comprises 15 residues. The V gene lost 5 bases and the J gene lost 2 bases, with 15 bases spanning the gap. The germline CDR1 and CDR2 sequences are MGHDK and SYGVNS. The CDR3 DNA reads TGTGCCAGCAGTACGTTTAAGGGGCTAAACTATGGCTACACCTTC. Protein: CASSTFKGLNYGYTF.

CDR3 sequence: CASSLLRTSTDTQYF. The CDR3 bases are TGTGCCAGCAGCTTATTGCGGACTAGCACAGATACGCAGTATTTT. The chain uses TRBV7-3 and TRBJ2-3; D might be TRBD2 (5 bases). Germline V gene sequence: CDR1 SGHTA, CDR2 FQGTGA. Trimming stripped 2 bases from V and 0 bases from J, with 9 bases between. There are 15 residues in the CDR3. Full variable domain (missing parts from reference TRBV7-3 and TRBJ2-3): GAGVSQTPSNKVTEKGKYVELRCDPISGHTALYWYRQSLGQGPEFLIYFQGTGAADDSGLPNDRFFAVRPEGSVSTLKIQRTERGDSAVYLCASSLLRTSTDTQYFGPGTRLTVL.

This clone occurred a few times. J is TRBJ2-7 and V is TRBV6-5; D is perhaps TRBD2 (5 bases). Trimming removed 6 bases at V and 3 bases at J, with 18 bases between. CDR1 is MNHEY, CDR2 SVGAGI, per germline. The CDR3 runs 15 residues. The CDR3 reads CASSPGVRVFYEQYF. The CDR3 bases are TGTGCCAGCAGCCCCGGGGTCCGGGTCTTCTACGAGCAGTACTTC.

The chain uses TRBV14 and TRBJ2-7; TRBD1 matches at 7 bases. The V gene's germline CDR1 is SGHDN and CDR2 FVKESK. V lost 2 bases to trimming and J lost 3 bases; unmatched junction nucleotides: 19. This CDR3 has 19 residues. CDR3: CASSQRRSTPGQFLYEQYF. For the CDR3, the DNA is TGTGCCAGCAGCCAACGGAGGAGTACTCCGGGACAGTTCCTCTACGAGCAGTACTTC.

The chain links TRBV5-6 to TRBJ2-1, with D perhaps matching TRBD1 (5 bases). Trimming took 4 bases from V and 5 from J, leaving 13 bases between them. The CDR3 is 14 amino acids. CDR1 and CDR2 (germline): SGHDT, YYEEEE. The CDR3 loop is CASSPRRGNNEQFF. For the CDR3, the DNA is TGTGCCAGCAGCCCGCGAAGGGGCAACAATGAGCAGTTCTTC.